The clone carrying this T cell receptor beta chain occurred many times. TCRdb reanalysed the 5' RACE reads using MiXCR and keeps one entry per CDR3 protein. The sample records about 79,000 distinct CDR3 sequences, around an eighth being singletons. This entry is derived from a study of neurological immune-mediated disorders. Trimming took 2 bases from V and 2 from J; bases not matched to a gene: 3. The CDR3 length is 15 residues. CDR1 and CDR2 from the germline V gene are SGHRS and YFSETQ. The origin of this receptor is a woman aged 45 to 65 in good health. The sample consisted of PBMCs. The chain joins TRBV5-1 to TRBJ2-3; 9 bases are shared with TRBD2. The CDR3 here is CASSLLAGITDTQYF. For the CDR3, the DNA is TGCGCCAGCAGCTTACTAGCGGGTATCACAGATACGCAGTATTTT.